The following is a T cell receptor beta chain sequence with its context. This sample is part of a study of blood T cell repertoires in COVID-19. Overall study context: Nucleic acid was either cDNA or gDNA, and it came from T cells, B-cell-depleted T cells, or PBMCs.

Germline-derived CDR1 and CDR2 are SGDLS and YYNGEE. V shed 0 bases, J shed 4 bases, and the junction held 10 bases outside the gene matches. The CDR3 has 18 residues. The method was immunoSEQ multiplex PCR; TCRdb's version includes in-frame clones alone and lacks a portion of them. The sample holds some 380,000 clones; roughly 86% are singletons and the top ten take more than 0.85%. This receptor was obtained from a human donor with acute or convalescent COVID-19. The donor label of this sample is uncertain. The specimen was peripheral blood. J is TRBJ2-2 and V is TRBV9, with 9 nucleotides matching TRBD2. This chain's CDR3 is CASSVDYWDSGGTGELFF. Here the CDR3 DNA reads TGTGCCAGCAGCGTAGACTACTGGGATAGCGGGGGCACCGGGGAGCTGTTTTTT.